The 25 T cell receptor beta chains below come from one sample, sequenced in a study of blood T cell repertoires in COVID-19. The repertoire was sequenced with immunoSEQ multiplex PCR; TCRdb's copy has only in-frame clones and lacks some. The table has 95,000 to 110,000 clones, approximately 89% seen once. Sequencing used peripheral blood. Source of these receptors: a woman older than 75 in a cohort sampled during active COVID-19.

This clone was seen a single time. The chain carries TRBV5-1 and TRBJ2-2; 7 nucleotides line up with TRBD1. CDR1 and CDR2 from the germline V gene are SGHRS and YFSETQ. The CDR3 sequence is 15 residues long. Losses at the gene ends were 6 bases for V and 5 bases for J; bases not matched to a gene: 10. CDR3 bases: TGCGCCAGCACCAGCCCGACAGGGAAGACCGGGGAGCTGTTTTTT. As protein: CASTSPTGKTGELFF.

This chain connects TRBV5-1 to TRBJ2-5, with a possible D match to TRBD2 (6 bases). Germline V gene lookup returns CDR1 SGHRS and CDR2 YFSETQ. V lost 4 bases and J lost 1, with 14 bases in between. CDR3 length: 15 amino acids. The CDR3 sequence: CASSPWGVGQETQYF. CDR3 DNA: TGCGCCAGCAGCCCCTGGGGGGTAGGCCAAGAGACCCAGTACTTC.

The genes are TRBV5-1 and TRBJ2-1; D is uncertain. Trimming cost V 0 bases and J 5 bases, with 6 bases left between them. Looked up from germline, CDR1 is SGHRS and CDR2 is YFSETQ. This CDR3 contains 13 residues. CDR3 bases: TGCGCCAGCAGCTTGGCCAAAAACAATGAGCAGTTCTTC. Its translation is CASSLAKNNEQFF.

The V call is TRBV19, the J call TRBJ1-2, with a weak D call TRBD1 (6 bases). The CDR3 runs to 14 residues. V was cut by 7 bases and J by 2 bases, with 14 bases left in between. Germline V lookup: CDR1 LNHDA, CDR2 SQIVND (reference sequence). DNA of the CDR3: TGTGCCAGTAACCCCACAGGGTTGAACTATGGCTACACCTTC. Amino acid sequence: CASNPTGLNYGYTF.

The genes are TRBV11-2 and TRBJ1-1, with 10 bases matching TRBD1. Germline lookup yields CDR1 SGHAT and CDR2 FQNNGV. The trim removed 5 bases at V and 3 bases at J, leaving 9 bases unmatched. The CDR3 loop spans 16 amino acids. The CDR3 coding sequence is TGTGCCAGCAGCCTTTCCGGGGGGACAGGGGACACTGAAGCTTTCTTT. It codes for CASSLSGGTGDTEAFF.

The chain has TRBV5-3 and TRBJ2-7; D unresolved. TRBV5-3 is an open reading frame, and its role is uncertain. V was shortened by 3 bases and J by 0 bases, with 22 bases between the two germline ends. The length of the CDR3 is 18 residues. CDR3 nucleotides: TGTGCCAGAAGCTCGGAAGTGGCGACGGCTAACAGCTCCTACGAGCAGTACTTC. Translation: CARSSEVATANSSYEQYF.

This sequence joins TRBV21-1 and TRBJ2-7; TRBD1, the table's D call, lacks a check against the DNA. TRBV21-1 has pseudogene status. CDR3 length: 10 residues. The CDR3 is CANYCQGLYF. The CDR3 region has the DNA TGTGCCAACTATTGTCAGGGTCTGTACTTC.

CDR3 residues: CASSLELGPSEQFF. CDR3 bases: TGTGCCAGCAGTTTAGAGCTGGGGCCCTCGGAGCAGTTCTTC. The genes are TRBV27 and TRBJ2-1, with a possible D match to TRBD1 (5 bases). Germline V gene lookup returns CDR1 MNHEY and CDR2 SMNVEV (reference sequence). CDR3 length: 14 residues. V was trimmed by 2 bases and J by 10 bases, leaving 15 bases between them.

This rearrangement joins TRBV20-1 to TRBJ2-7; D is possibly TRBD1 (6 bases). V gave up 0 bases and J gave up 6 bases, with 6 bases separating them. The CDR3 loop spans 11 amino acids. Germline V gives CDR1 DFQATT, CDR2 SNEGSKA (reference sequence). Written as DNA, the CDR3 is TGCAGTGCTAGAGAAGGGGGCGAGCAGTACTTC. Translating gives CSAREGGEQYF.

The chain links TRBV28 to TRBJ2-1; D is undetermined. CDR1 and CDR2 from the germline V gene are MDHEN and SYDVKM. CDR3 length: 14 amino acids. V lost 6 bases and J lost 0, with 9 bases in between. CDR3 sequence reads: CASSLPSSYNEQFF. The CDR3 bases are TGTGCCAGCAGCCTTCCCAGCTCCTACAATGAGCAGTTCTTC.

The chain joins TRBV19 to TRBJ1-5, with D perhaps matching TRBD1 (5 bases). The ends were cut back, 7 bases at V and 3 bases at J, with 16 bases in the middle. Germline-derived CDR1 and CDR2 are LNHDA and SQIVND (reference sequence). The CDR3 spans 15 residues. The CDR3 spells CASTTGGLYNQPQHF. Here the CDR3 DNA reads TGTGCCAGTACCACCGGGGGACTGTACAATCAGCCCCAGCATTTT.

The chain couples TRBV28 to TRBJ2-5, with a tentative D call TRBD2 (6 bases). Germline V gives CDR1 MDHEN, CDR2 SYDVKM. Trimming removed 7 bases from V and 2 bases from J, with 14 bases in between. This CDR3 comprises 14 residues. The CDR3 region is CASKPPGVQETQYF. Written as DNA, the CDR3 is TGTGCCAGCAAGCCTCCGGGAGTACAAGAGACCCAGTACTTC.

The chain uses TRBV5-1 and TRBJ2-1; 12 bases match TRBD2. CDR3 size: 16 residues. Germline V gene data show CDR1 as SGHRS and CDR2 as YFSETQ. Trimming removed 0 bases from V and 3 bases from J; junction bases left unmatched: 1. CDR3 amino acids: CASSLGLAGDYNEQFF. The CDR3 DNA follows: TGCGCCAGCAGCTTGGGACTAGCGGGGGACTACAATGAGCAGTTCTTC.

The genes are TRBV5-1 and TRBJ2-5; 8 nucleotides align to TRBD2. V was pared by 3 bases and J by 1 base, with 8 bases of the junction left unmatched. The CDR3 length is 16 residues. Germline CDR1 SGHRS, CDR2 YFSETQ. CDR3 bases: TGCGCCAGCAGCTCGATGGCGGGGGGAGTCCAAGAGACCCAGTACTTC. Translating it yields CASSSMAGGVQETQYF.

DNA for the CDR3: TGTGCCAGCTCACCGGGACAGGGCGACAACGATTCCAATCAGCCCCAGCATTTT. It translates to CASSPGQGDNDSNQPQHF. This chain uses TRBV18 with TRBJ1-5; TRBD1 matches 9 bases. Trimming at V came to 3 bases and at J to 3 bases, leaving 12 bases not matched to a gene. The V gene's germline CDR1 is KGHSH and CDR2 LQKENI. This CDR3 has 18 amino acids.

The gene calls are TRBV6-5 and TRBJ1-1, with a weak D call TRBD1 (5 bases). This CDR3 spans 14 amino acids. V lost 6 bases and J lost 1, with 12 bases in between. Per the germline V gene, CDR1 is MNHEY and CDR2 is SVGAGI. CDR3 in amino acids: CASRPTGGNTEAFF. CDR3 nucleotide sequence: TGTGCCAGCAGACCCACCGGGGGGAACACTGAAGCTTTCTTT.

The chain uses TRBV7-2 and TRBJ2-5; 7 bases are shared with TRBD1. The CDR3 extends over 14 amino acids. Germline values: CDR1 SGHTA, CDR2 FQGNSA. V shed 3 bases and J 1 base; nucleotides not matched to a gene: 2. The chain's CDR3 is CASSLDRSQETQYF. CDR3 nucleotide sequence: TGTGCCAGCAGCTTGGACAGGAGCCAAGAGACCCAGTACTTC.

V is TRBV20-1 and J is TRBJ2-1, with 10 nucleotides matching TRBD2. Per germline, CDR1 DFQATT and CDR2 SNEGSKA (reference sequence). There are 15 residues in the CDR3. V dropped 3 bases and J dropped 5; count of bases not matched to a gene: 7. This CDR3 reads CSASVASGGNNEQFF. The CDR3, as DNA: TGCAGTGCTAGTGTCGCTAGCGGGGGTAACAATGAGCAGTTCTTC.

The chain uses TRBV19 and TRBJ2-1; D may be TRBD1 (6 bases). The length of the CDR3 is 13 residues. Germline lookup yields CDR1 LNHDA and CDR2 SQIVND (reference sequence). V was clipped by 7 bases and J by 3 bases, with 10 bases between them. The CDR3 coding sequence is TGTGCCAGTACCAGGGACAACTACAATGAGCAGTTCTTC. Protein: CASTRDNYNEQFF.

This clone was counted once. This chain joins TRBV10-3 and TRBJ2-1, with 10 bases that match TRBD1. V dropped 7 bases and J dropped 2; count of bases not matched to a gene: 2. CDR1 ENHRY and CDR2 SYGVKD come from the germline V gene. This CDR3 region has 14 residues. This CDR3 reads CAITGTGAYNEQFF. The CDR3 nucleotides are TGTGCCATCACCGGGACAGGGGCCTACAATGAGCAGTTCTTC.

The rearrangement uses TRBV5-1 and TRBJ2-3; D is undetermined. Germline values: CDR1 SGHRS, CDR2 YFSETQ. This CDR3 contains 12 residues. V lost 4 bases and J lost 4, with 7 bases in between. The CDR3 sequence is CASSMTADTQYF. CDR3 sequence (DNA): TGCGCCAGCAGCATGACTGCAGATACGCAGTATTTT.

The genes are TRBV7-9 and TRBJ1-1, with D hard to call. The V gene lost 2 bases and the J gene lost 1 base, with 2 bases spanning the gap. The CDR3 consists of 12 residues. Germline V gene sequence: CDR1 SEHNR, CDR2 FQNEAQ (reference sequence). This CDR3 reads CASSLQNTEAFF. The CDR3 DNA reads as TGTGCCAGCAGCTTACAGAACACTGAAGCTTTCTTT.

The chain carries TRBV18 and TRBJ2-2; maybe TRBD1 (6 bases). Trimming stripped 3 bases from V and 5 bases from J, with 13 bases between. The germline V gene encodes CDR1 KGHSH and CDR2 LQKENI. The CDR3 covers 15 residues. The CDR3 protein is CASSPARGETGELFF. The CDR3 nucleotides read TGTGCCAGCTCACCGGCCAGGGGAGAAACCGGGGAGCTGTTTTTT.

The genes are TRBV5-1 and TRBJ1-5; possibly TRBD1 for D (5 bases). In germline, CDR1 is SGHRS, CDR2 YFSETQ. This CDR3 contains 15 residues. The ends were cut back, 9 bases at V and 0 bases at J, with 16 bases in the middle. The CDR3 protein is CATGRGILSNQPQHF. In DNA, the CDR3 is TGCGCCACCGGTAGGGGAATTCTTAGCAATCAGCCCCAGCATTTT.

The V call is TRBV27, the J call TRBJ2-1, with 11 nucleotides matching TRBD2. V was pared by 4 bases and J by 4 bases, with 3 bases of the junction left unmatched. Germline-derived CDR1 and CDR2 are MNHEY and SMNVEV (reference sequence). CDR3 length: 15 residues. The CDR3 loop reads CASSSRLAGYNEQFF. CDR3 DNA sequence: TGTGCCAGCAGTTCCCGACTAGCGGGATACAATGAGCAGTTCTTC.